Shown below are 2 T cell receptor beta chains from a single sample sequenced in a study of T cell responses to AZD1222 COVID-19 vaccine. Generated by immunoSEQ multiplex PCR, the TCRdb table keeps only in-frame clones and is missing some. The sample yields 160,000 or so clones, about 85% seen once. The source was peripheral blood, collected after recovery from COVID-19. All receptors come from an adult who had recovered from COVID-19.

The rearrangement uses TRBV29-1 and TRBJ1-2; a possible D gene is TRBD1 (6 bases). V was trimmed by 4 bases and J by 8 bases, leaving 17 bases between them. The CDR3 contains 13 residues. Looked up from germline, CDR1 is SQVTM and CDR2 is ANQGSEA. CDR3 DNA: TGCAGCGTTGTCGTGGGGGGCGGAGAGGGCTACACCTTC. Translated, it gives CSVVVGGGEGYTF. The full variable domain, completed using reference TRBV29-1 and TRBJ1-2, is SAVISQKPSRDICQRGTSLTIQCQVDSQVTMMFWYRQQPGQSLTLIATANQGSEATYESGFVIDKFPISRPNLTFSTLTVSNMSPEDSSIYLCSVVVGGGEGYTFGSGTRLTVV.

The CDR3 here is CASSLVGGRAIIGPEGWQYF. The CDR3 nucleotides read TGTGCCAGCAGCTTAGTGGGTGGCAGGGCTATCATCGGTCCGGAGGGGTGGCAGTACTTC. The chain couples TRBV7-6 to TRBJ2-7, with a possible D match to TRBD2 (6 bases). CDR1 SGHVS and CDR2 FNYEAQ come from the germline V gene. The CDR3 is 20 amino acids. The V and J ends lost 1 base and 9 bases respectively, with 34 bases between them.